The 22 T cell receptor beta chains presented below share a single source sample, sequenced in a study of cytomegalovirus exposure and HLA in healthy donors. It was with 60 Vbeta and 13 Jbeta primers that the PCR ran. Only in-frame clones appear in the TCRdb table, and some are missing; sequencing was by immunoSEQ multiplex PCR. The data contain fewer than 150,000 clones, just under 80% of them seen just once; the ten biggest clones take up approximately 2.1%. The sample was PBMCs. These receptor sequences come from a young man in good health and CMV-seronegative.

V is TRBV13 and J is TRBJ2-5, with 9 bases lining up with TRBD1. The DNA end lines up better with TRBJ2-7; the J call may be wrong. The length of the CDR3 is 15 residues. In germline, CDR1 is PRHDT, CDR2 FYEKMQ (reference sequence). CDR3 nucleotides: TGTGCCAGCAGCGCTGGGGACAGGGCTACCTACGAGCAGTACTTC. This gives the protein CASSAGDRATYEQYF.

This chain's CDR3 is CASSPGGVAGGKETQYF. In DNA form, the CDR3 reads TGTGCCAGCTCACCAGGAGGAGTAGCGGGGGGAAAGGAGACCCAGTACTTC. The chain links TRBV18 to TRBJ2-5; 10 bases line up with TRBD2. Losses at the gene ends were 2 bases for V and 5 bases for J; bases not matched to a gene: 11. Germline V lookup: CDR1 KGHSH, CDR2 LQKENI. The CDR3 is 17 amino acids. The variable domain in full, completed from reference TRBV18 and TRBJ2-5, reads NAGVMQNPRHLVRRRGQEARLRCSPMKGHSHVYWYRQLPEEGLKFMVYLQKENIIDESGMPKERFSAEFPKEGPSILRIQQVVRGDSAAYFCASSPGGVAGGKETQYFGPGTRLLVL.

The chain joins TRBV7-6 to TRBJ2-2; no reliable D call. The ends were cut back, 4 bases at V and 6 bases at J, with 18 bases in the middle. Germline assignment: CDR1 SGHVS and CDR2 FNYEAQ. The CDR3 runs 16 residues. This chain's CDR3 is CASSSQSRLPSGELFF. The CDR3 nucleotides read TGTGCCAGCAGCTCACAAAGCAGGTTACCGTCCGGGGAGCTGTTTTTT.

The rearrangement links TRBV7-9 to TRBJ2-3, with D maybe TRBD2 (6 bases). Deletions cut 1 base from V and 6 bases from J, with 17 bases between. The germline gives CDR1 SEHNR, CDR2 FQNEAQ (reference sequence). The CDR3 consists of 16 residues. DNA of the CDR3: TGTGCCAGCAGCTTAGTATTTGGAGGGAGTGGGGATACGCAGTATTTT. Encoded protein: CASSLVFGGSGDTQYF.

V and J are TRBV5-1 and TRBJ1-3, with 7 bases aligning to TRBD1. This CDR3 comprises 15 residues. V dropped 4 bases and J dropped 0; count of bases not matched to a gene: 4. Germline lookup yields CDR1 SGHRS and CDR2 YFSETQ. CDR3 in DNA: TGCGCCAGCAGCACGGGACAGAACTCTGGAAACACCATATATTTT. It is translated as CASSTGQNSGNTIYF.

V usage is TRBV7-9 and J usage is TRBJ1-1; D may be TRBD1 (6 bases). V shed 5 bases and J shed 0 bases, with 19 bases lying between them. The CDR3 runs to 17 residues. Germline V gene sequence: CDR1 SEHNR, CDR2 FQNEAQ (reference sequence). CDR3 residues: CASSPPLWTALNTEAFF. The CDR3 nucleotides read TGTGCCAGCAGCCCACCTCTGTGGACAGCTTTGAACACTGAAGCTTTCTTT.

This chain links TRBV28 with TRBJ1-3; maybe TRBD1 (5 bases). V shed 3 bases and J shed 2 bases, with 8 bases lying between them. The length of the CDR3 is 14 residues. The germline V gene has CDR1 MDHEN and CDR2 SYDVKM. This CDR3 is CASSFEGAGNTIYF. In nucleotides, the CDR3 is TGTGCCAGCAGTTTCGAAGGGGCTGGAAACACCATATATTTT.

The chain employs TRBV5-1 and TRBJ1-4; a weak D match, TRBD1 (6 bases). The CDR3 contains 15 residues. V was shortened by 4 bases and J by 10 bases, with 20 bases between the two germline ends. CDR1 SGHRS and CDR2 YFSETQ come from the germline V gene. The CDR3 loop reads CASSLIWDKTSKLFF. The CDR3 DNA reads TGCGCCAGCAGCCTGATATGGGACAAGACCTCAAAACTGTTTTTT.

The chain is built from TRBV9 and TRBJ2-7, with 10 nucleotides matching TRBD1. Germline lookup yields CDR1 SGDLS and CDR2 YYNGEE. With V trimmed by 3 bases and J by 2 bases, 8 bases remained unmatched. The CDR3 length is 16 residues. Here the CDR3 reads CASSGGETGGTYEQYF. The CDR3 DNA is TGTGCCAGCAGCGGGGGGGAGACAGGGGGCACCTACGAGCAGTACTTC.

This chain joins TRBV27 and TRBJ2-7, with D perhaps matching TRBD1 (5 bases). Between the trimmed V and J ends, which lost 6 bases and 3 bases, there was a span of 15 bases. This CDR3 comprises 14 residues. The V gene's germline CDR1 is MNHEY and CDR2 SMNVEV (reference sequence). The CDR3 DNA is TGTGCCAGCAGACCTAATGGACATATCTACGAGCAGTACTTC. Its translation: CASRPNGHIYEQYF.

This chain connects TRBV30 to TRBJ1-6; TRBD1 agrees at 9 bases. Germline V lookup: CDR1 GTSNPN, CDR2 SVGIG (reference sequence). V lost 3 bases, J lost 5 bases, and 5 bases stayed unmatched. The CDR3 length is 15 residues. The CDR3 nucleotides read TGTGCCTGGAGGTACCGGGACAGGGATAATTCACCCCTCCACTTT. It encodes CAWRYRDRDNSPLHF.

The chain combines TRBV19 with TRBJ2-2; D not certain. The CDR3 is made up of 14 amino acids. CDR1 LNHDA and CDR2 SQIVND come from the germline V gene (reference sequence). V was pared by 6 bases and J by 2 bases, with 10 bases between. CDR3 in amino acids: CASRGAGNTGELFF. CDR3 coding DNA: TGTGCCAGTAGGGGCGCAGGAAACACCGGGGAGCTGTTTTTT.

The chain uses TRBV2 and TRBJ2-5, with D unclear. V was pared by 3 bases and J by 5 bases, with 4 bases between. CDR1 and CDR2 from the germline V gene are SNHLY and FYNNEI. The CDR3 length is 11 residues. The CDR3 DNA reads as TGTGCCAGCAGTGAGAGGGAGACCCAGTACTTC. This codes for CASSERETQYF. Filled out from reference TRBV2 and TRBJ2-5, the complete variable domain reads EPEVTQTPSHQVTQMGQEVILRCVPISNHLYFYWYRQILGQKVEFLVSFYNNEISEKSEIFDDQFSVERPDGSNFTLKIRSTKLEDSAMYFCASSERETQYFGPGTRLLVL.

The chain recombines TRBV7-9 with TRBJ1-5, with D possibly TRBD1 on 5 matching bases. Trimming pared 2 bases from V and 1 base from J, leaving 6 bases between. The germline gives CDR1 SEHNR, CDR2 FQNEAQ (reference sequence). CDR3 size: 14 residues. The CDR3 here is CASSLRGSNQPQHF. In nucleotides, the CDR3 is TGTGCCAGCAGCTTACGGGGGAGCAATCAGCCCCAGCATTTT. Based on the CDR3 plus reference TRBV7-9 and TRBJ1-5, the full variable domain is DTGVSQNPRHKITKRGQNVTFRCDPISEHNRLYWYRQTLGQGPEFLTYFQNEAQLEKSRLLSDRFSAERPKGSFSTLEIQRTEQGDSAMYLCASSLRGSNQPQHFGDGTRLSIL.

J is TRBJ2-1 and V is TRBV30, with D tentatively TRBD2 (6 bases). In germline, CDR1 is GTSNPN, CDR2 SVGIG (reference sequence). Trimming took 0 bases from V and 10 from J, leaving 10 bases between them. This CDR3 has 12 amino acids. As DNA, the CDR3 is TGTGCCTGGAGTGTATCCCGGGGGGAGCAGTTCTTC. This gives the protein CAWSVSRGEQFF. Full variable domain (rest looked up from reference TRBV30 and TRBJ2-1): SQTIHQWPATLVQPVGSPLSLECTVEGTSNPNLYWYRQAAGRGLQLLFYSVGIGQISSEVPQNLSASRPQDRQFILSSKKLLLSDSGFYLCAWSVSRGEQFFGPGTRLTVL.

V is TRBV6-5 and J is TRBJ1-1; D is perhaps TRBD1 (6 bases). The V gene's germline CDR1 is MNHEY and CDR2 SVGAGI. V was trimmed by 2 bases and J by 5 bases, leaving 18 bases between them. CDR3 length: 16 residues. The CDR3 sequence: CASSYGNNRDETEAFF. The CDR3 DNA reads as TGTGCCAGCAGTTACGGGAATAACAGGGATGAAACTGAAGCTTTCTTT.

The chain carries TRBV5-1 and TRBJ2-5; TRBD1 aligns across 8 bases. The CDR3 covers 15 residues. Germline V gives CDR1 SGHRS, CDR2 YFSETQ. The J segment lost 0 bases and the V segment lost 4 bases, leaving 5 bases of the junction unmatched. The CDR3 loop reads CASSKGQAYQETQYF. Here the CDR3 DNA reads TGCGCCAGCAGCAAGGGACAGGCGTACCAAGAGACCCAGTACTTC.

This clone is a singleton in its sample. V and J are TRBV10-2 and TRBJ1-6; no clear D. Germline V CDR1 and CDR2: WSHSY, SAAADI. This CDR3 comprises 12 residues. V shed 4 bases and J shed 9 bases, with 7 bases lying between them. The CDR3 DNA sequence: TGCGCCAGCAGTGCGGGTAGTTCACCCCTCCACTTT. Translated: CASSAGSSPLHF.

V gene TRBV1 combines with J gene TRBJ2-2; TRBD2 was called by the table and not checked on the DNA. TRBV1 is a pseudogene. The CDR3 runs 15 residues. The CDR3 protein is CTSSQVSGHTGELFF. The DNA of the CDR3 is TGCACCAGCAGCCAAGTTAGCGGTCACACCGGGGAGCTGTTTTTT.

The rearrangement uses TRBV19 and TRBJ2-7, with no clear D. CDR1 is LNHDA, CDR2 SQIVND, per germline (reference sequence). With 0 bases removed from V and 3 bases from J, the gap between germline ends came to 9 bases. CDR3 length: 14 residues. This CDR3 is CASSIESPRYEQYF. CDR3 coding DNA: TGTGCCAGTAGTATAGAATCTCCGCGCTACGAGCAGTACTTC.

In this sample, this clone turned up a few times. This chain joins TRBV6-5 and TRBJ1-1, with TRBD1 matching over 9 bases. V gave up 4 bases and J gave up 0 bases; unmatched junction bases: 6. The CDR3 loop spans 16 amino acids. Germline assignment: CDR1 MNHEY and CDR2 SVGAGI. CDR3 sequence reads: CASSFTGGYMNTEAFF. For the CDR3, the DNA is TGTGCCAGCAGTTTTACAGGGGGCTATATGAACACTGAAGCTTTCTTT.

V is TRBV6-6 and J is TRBJ2-7, with D unresolved. V was clipped by 5 bases and J by 6 bases, with 14 bases between them. Germline CDR1 is MNHNY and CDR2 is SVGAGI (reference sequence). CDR3 length: 13 residues. The CDR3 loop is CASSPPPSPEQYF. The CDR3 DNA reads as TGTGCCAGCAGTCCCCCGCCTAGTCCCGAGCAGTACTTC.